This T cell receptor beta chain was recorded in a study of tumor-infiltrating lymphocytes in localized non-small cell lung cancer. The table came from immunoSEQ multiplex PCR; TCRdb's copy has only in-frame clones and leaves some out. The sample includes roughly 13,000 clones, around 75% of them seen just once. This CDR3 has 18 amino acids. Trimming cost V 0 bases and J 0 bases, with 12 bases left between them. CDR1 and CDR2 (germline): LNHNV, YYDKDF (reference sequence). The sample was lung tumor tissue. This TCR was sampled from a human donor with non-small cell lung cancer. The chain has TRBV15 and TRBJ2-6, with D possibly called TRBD1 or TRBD2 (5 bases each). The CDR3 sequence: CATSRDRDPFSGANVLTF. CDR3 DNA: TGTGCCACCAGCAGAGATCGGGACCCATTCTCTGGGGCCAACGTCCTGACTTTC.